Presented here are 32 T cell receptor beta chains from one specimen sequenced in a study of human T cells and chemical hapten exposure. Time point indicated: healthy volunteer bleed at 2 weeks. Unfractionated whole blood was the source of the extracted total RNA. MiXCR, applied by TCRdb to the RACE reads, yields one record per CDR3 protein. The sample holds approximately 90,000 distinct CDR3 sequences, roughly 8.5% seen once. Sequenced sample: whole blood. These receptors all stem from a female donor in good health. Some clones in this sample may be carry-over from other donors' samples.

Many counts were recorded for this clonotype. One junction end does not reproduce the germline sequence, and a read error may be involved. The chain has TRBV7-7 and TRBJ1-6, with 8 nucleotides matching TRBD1. This CDR3 has 15 residues. The germline CDR1 and CDR2 sequences are SSHAT and FNYEAQ (reference sequence). The CDR3, as DNA: TGTGCTAGCAGCCCAACGGACAGGGCTGGCTCACCCCTCCACTTT. Encoded protein: CASSPTDRAGSPLHF.

The CDR3 here is CASSEVGDSSYEQYF. Here the CDR3 DNA reads TGTGCCAGCAGTGAAGTTGGGGACAGCTCCTACGAGCAGTACTTC. The chain links TRBV6-1 to TRBJ2-7; TRBD1 matches 7 bases. This CDR3 contains 15 residues. CDR1 and CDR2 (germline): MNHNS, SASEGT. V gave up 1 base and J gave up 0 bases; unmatched junction bases: 3.

J is TRBJ2-7 and V is TRBV19; no clear D gene. The CDR3 runs 12 residues. With 6 bases removed from V and 2 bases from J, the gap between germline ends came to 8 bases. The germline V gene encodes CDR1 LNHDA and CDR2 SQIVND (reference sequence). The CDR3 coding sequence is TGTGCCAGTAGCCCATCAACCTACGAGCAGTACTTC. As protein: CASSPSTYEQYF.

This clonotype was counted only a few times. J is TRBJ2-5 and V is TRBV7-9; D is perhaps TRBD2 (5 bases). V was shortened by 5 bases and J by 5 bases, with 21 bases between the two germline ends. Germline V gene lookup returns CDR1 SEHNR and CDR2 FQNEAQ (reference sequence). The CDR3 length is 16 residues. CDR3 coding DNA: TGTGCCAGCAGCCCCAGGTCGAGCGGAGTCCTGGAGACCCAGTACTTC. It translates to CASSPRSSGVLETQYF.

This clonotype was detected many times. The V and J genes are TRBV29-1 and TRBJ2-2; no reliable D call. This CDR3 is 11 amino acids long. V was cut by 5 bases and J by 4 bases, with 5 bases left in between. Germline lookup yields CDR1 SQVTM and CDR2 ANQGSEA. For the CDR3, the DNA is TGCAGCGTTCTTGTCACCGGGGAGCTGTTTTTT. This gives the protein CSVLVTGELFF.

This clonotype was detected a few times. V usage is TRBV20-1 and J usage is TRBJ1-1, with D possibly being TRBD1 (5 bases). Germline CDR1 reads DFQATT; CDR2 reads SNEGSKA (reference sequence). V was cut by 2 bases and J by 4 bases, with 17 bases left in between. The CDR3 runs to 15 residues. The CDR3 nucleotides are TGCAGTGCTAGAAAAATGGGGGATTTGGGCACTGAAGCTTTCTTT. This gives the protein CSARKMGDLGTEAFF.

The rearrangement links TRBV28 to TRBJ2-7; the D gene is possibly TRBD1 (5 bases). Germline values: CDR1 MDHEN, CDR2 SYDVKM. With 7 bases removed from V and 0 bases from J, the gap between germline ends came to 16 bases. The CDR3 is made up of 15 amino acids. The CDR3 nucleotides are TGTGCCAGCAATCCCCCTGGGGCAATCTCCTACGAGCAGTACTTC. Translated, it gives CASNPPGAISYEQYF.

This clonotype was seen ten or more times. The chain couples TRBV4-2 to TRBJ2-1; 9 bases fit TRBD2. The CDR3 spans 20 residues. CDR1 and CDR2 (germline): LGHNA, YNFKEQ. Germline trimming cut 4 bases from V and 0 bases from J; bases unmatched to any gene: 16. CDR3 protein: CASSPRSSGSPSSSYNEQFF. CDR3 coding DNA: TGTGCCAGCAGCCCCCGGAGTAGCGGGAGTCCAAGTAGCTCCTACAATGAGCAGTTCTTC.

This clonotype was detected ten times or more. The V and J genes are TRBV6-2 or TRBV6-3 and TRBJ2-6; D unclear. CDR1 MNHEY and CDR2 SVGEGT come from the germline V gene. Trimming stripped 7 bases from V and 0 bases from J, with 10 bases between. The CDR3 runs to 15 residues. CDR3 DNA sequence: TGTGCCAGCACGAGGCAAAGCTCTGGGGCCAACGTCCTGACTTTC. Translating gives CASTRQSSGANVLTF.

This clonotype was seen at least ten times. This chain connects TRBV20-1 to TRBJ2-3; unclear D gene. The CDR3 loop spans 11 amino acids. Germline lookup yields CDR1 DFQATT and CDR2 SNEGSKA (reference sequence). V was clipped by 3 bases and J by 3 bases, with 4 bases between them. CDR3 nucleotides: TGCAGTGCTAGCTGGACAGATACGCAGTATTTT. Translating gives CSASWTDTQYF.

CDR3: CASSYSLTRPGGSYTF. In DNA form, the CDR3 reads TGTGCCAGCAGTTACTCGCTCACCCGGCCGGGGGGTAGCTACACCTTC. The chain couples TRBV6-5 to TRBJ1-2; D might be TRBD1 (5 bases). Germline CDR1 and CDR2: MNHEY and SVGAGI. The ends were cut back, 0 bases at V and 9 bases at J, with 20 bases in the middle. CDR3 length: 16 amino acids.

This clonotype showed up just a few times. V and J are TRBV9 and TRBJ2-3; 10 nucleotides line up with TRBD2. This CDR3 is built from 16 residues. V gave up 2 bases and J gave up 2 bases; unmatched junction bases: 5. The germline CDR1 and CDR2 sequences are SGDLS and YYNGEE. CDR3 in amino acids: CASSVGTSDVTDTQYF. CDR3 nucleotide sequence: TGTGCCAGCAGCGTCGGGACTAGCGATGTCACAGATACGCAGTATTTT.

The chain recombines TRBV12-3 or TRBV12-4 with TRBJ2-1; 8 nucleotides line up with TRBD2. The CDR3 covers 13 residues. Trimming cost V 8 bases and J 7 bases; bases outside gene matches: 7. The CDR3 here is CASHKAGVNEQFF. CDR3 DNA sequence: TGTGCCAGCCACAAAGCGGGGGTAAATGAGCAGTTCTTC.

The V gene is TRBV28, the J gene TRBJ1-1, with D possibly being TRBD1 (5 bases). From germline, CDR1 is MDHEN and CDR2 SYDVKM. Trimming shortened V by 7 bases and J by 5 bases, and 20 bases separated the two germline ends. The CDR3 consists of 15 residues. The CDR3 loop is CASILAGQPTTEAFF. In DNA form, the CDR3 reads TGTGCCAGCATTCTTGCAGGGCAGCCGACAACTGAAGCTTTCTTT.

The chain carries TRBV6-6 and TRBJ1-5; D call uncertain. The CDR3 is 14 amino acids. Germline CDR1 is MNHNY and CDR2 is SVGAGI (reference sequence). V lost 6 bases and J 0 bases, leaving 9 bases between the germline ends. CDR3 coding DNA: TGTGCCAGCAGGCAGGTTTATAGCAATCAGCCCCAGCATTTT. It encodes CASRQVYSNQPQHF.

This chain joins TRBV7-2 and TRBJ1-3, with a possible D match to TRBD1 (5 bases). The V and J ends lost 2 bases and 2 bases respectively, with 10 bases between them. The CDR3 totals 15 residues. Germline lookup yields CDR1 SGHTA and CDR2 FQGNSA. CDR3 protein: CASSLQQGTGNTIYF. Written as DNA, the CDR3 is TGTGCCAGCAGCTTACAGCAGGGCACTGGAAACACCATATATTTT.

This clonotype has more than one count but fewer than ten. The CDR3: CASSLDSFYGYTF. CDR3 DNA sequence: TGCGCCAGCAGCTTGGACTCCTTCTATGGCTACACCTTC. The rearrangement joins TRBV5-1 to TRBJ1-2; D gene unclear. Looked up from germline, CDR1 is SGHRS and CDR2 is YFSETQ. The CDR3 runs 13 residues. V was cut by 0 bases and J by 4 bases, with 7 bases left in between.

This sequence joins TRBV21-1 and TRBJ1-1; the D call TRBD1 from the table was never checked on the DNA. TRBV21-1 is an annotated pseudogene. This CDR3 spans 17 amino acids. CDR3 coding DNA: TGTGCCAGCAGCAAAGACGCGGACAGGGGGCGTATTACTGAAGCTTTCTTT. Translated, it gives CASSKDADRGRITEAFF.

Notes on this clonotype: The junction departs from germline at one end; a sequencing error may be responsible. The chain recombines TRBV10-2 with TRBJ2-3; D is perhaps TRBD1 (6 bases). Per the germline V gene, CDR1 is WSHSY and CDR2 is SAAADI. There are 14 residues in the CDR3. CDR3 residues: CATREHRETDTQYF. The CDR3 DNA sequence: TGCGCCACCAGAGAACACAGGGAAACAGATACTCAGTATTTT.

The chain employs TRBV29-1 and TRBJ2-4; 7 nucleotides match TRBD1. CDR1 and CDR2 (germline): SQVTM, ANQGSEA. Losses at the gene ends were 0 bases for V and 1 base for J; bases not matched to a gene: 3. The CDR3 sequence is 15 residues long. CDR3 protein: CSVEDTGQAKNIQYF. The CDR3 DNA is TGCAGCGTTGAAGATACGGGACAGGCCAAAAACATTCAGTACTTC.

This clonotype was counted between two and nine times. V and J are TRBV27 and TRBJ2-7, with 9 nucleotides matching TRBD2. Germline assignment: CDR1 MNHEY and CDR2 SMNVEV (reference sequence). V was clipped by 3 bases and J by 2 bases; unmatched bases: 5. CDR3 size: 15 residues. CDR3 amino acids: CASSFKAGGTYEQYF. CDR3 nucleotide sequence: TGTGCCAGCAGTTTCAAAGCGGGGGGAACCTACGAGCAGTACTTC.

The gene calls are TRBV6-1 and TRBJ2-1; 13 bases map to TRBD2. Trimming removed 6 bases from V and 7 bases from J; junction bases left unmatched: 0. This CDR3 region has 13 residues. Per the germline V gene, CDR1 is MNHNS and CDR2 is SASEGT. CDR3 amino acids: CASRTSGRNEQFF. The DNA of the CDR3 is TGTGCCAGCAGGACTAGCGGGAGGAATGAGCAGTTCTTC.

As to this clonotype: Germline is not matched at one junction end, which may reflect a read error. This chain links TRBV6-2 or TRBV6-3 with TRBJ1-1, with 8 bases matching TRBD1. Germline CDR1 and CDR2: MNHEY and SVGEGT. CDR3 length equals 15 residues. Here the CDR3 reads CASRRQGQGNTVAFF. The CDR3 coding sequence is TGTGCCAGCAGACGACAAGGACAGGGTAACACTGTAGCTTTCTTT.

The rearrangement joins TRBV2 to TRBJ1-4, with D maybe TRBD1 (5 bases). Germline assignment: CDR1 SNHLY and CDR2 FYNNEI. With 8 bases removed from V and 6 bases from J, the gap between germline ends came to 13 bases. This CDR3 has 13 amino acids. The chain's CDR3 is CASHRGYYEKLFF. The DNA of the CDR3 is TGTGCCAGCCATCGGGGGTACTATGAAAAACTGTTTTTT.

This clonotype was recorded many times. The chain uses TRBV7-2 and TRBJ2-7; D is unclear. Germline CDR1 and CDR2: SGHTA and FQGNSA. The CDR3 spans 13 residues. Trimming removed 5 bases at V and 6 bases at J, with 14 bases between. This chain's CDR3 is CASSLTPLPEQYF. CDR3 DNA: TGTGCCAGCAGCCTGACCCCCCTCCCCGAGCAGTACTTC.

The CDR3, as DNA: TGTGCCTGGAGTGTCGATAGCTCCTACAATGAGCAGTTCTTC. This translates into CAWSVDSSYNEQFF. The chain employs TRBV30 and TRBJ2-1; D is uncertain. The V gene's germline CDR1 is GTSNPN and CDR2 SVGIG (reference sequence). Trimming shortened V by 0 bases and J by 0 bases, and 6 bases separated the two germline ends. The CDR3 covers 14 residues. The variable domain in full, with the rest retrieved from reference TRBV30 and TRBJ2-1, is SQTIHQWPATLVQPVGSPLSLECTVEGTSNPNLYWYRQAAGRGLQLLFYSVGIGQISSEVPQNLSASRPQDRQFILSSKKLLLSDSGFYLCAWSVDSSYNEQFFGPGTRLTVL.

Notes on this clonotype: A clone one base away is much larger, so this may be a read error. The rearrangement uses TRBV28 and TRBJ2-5; perhaps TRBD2 as D (5 bases). The V gene's germline CDR1 is MDHEN and CDR2 SYDVKM. The CDR3 sequence is 15 residues long. CDR3 DNA sequence: TGTGTCAGCACCTCCCCTTTTATGGGAGAAGAGACCCAGTACTTC. This translates into CVSTSPFMGEETQYF. The whole variable domain, remainder taken from reference TRBV28 and TRBJ2-5, is DVKVTQSSRYLVKRTGEKVFLECVQDMDHENMFWYRQDPGLGLRLIYFSYDVKMKEKGDIPEGYSVSREKKERFSLILESASTNQTSMYLCVSTSPFMGEETQYFGPGTRLLVL.

This rearrangement joins TRBV28 to TRBJ2-3; possibly TRBD1 for D (6 bases). Deletions cut 6 bases from V and 4 bases from J, with 11 bases between. CDR1 and CDR2 from the germline V gene are MDHEN and SYDVKM. This CDR3 is built from 13 residues. CDR3: CASRHRAPDTQYF. The DNA of the CDR3 is TGTGCCAGCAGACACAGGGCCCCAGATACGCAGTATTTT.

This clonotype occurred many times. The chain links TRBV29-1 to TRBJ2-2; D not certain. The CDR3 runs to 16 residues. Germline V gives CDR1 SQVTM, CDR2 ANQGSEA. V lost 0 bases to trimming and J lost 0 bases, with 11 bases between them. The CDR3 loop is CSVEDSQTANTGELFF. In nucleotides, the CDR3 is TGCAGCGTTGAAGATAGCCAAACAGCGAACACCGGGGAGCTGTTTTTT.

This chain uses TRBV24-1 with TRBJ2-1; 8 nucleotides line up with TRBD2. The germline CDR1 and CDR2 sequences are KGHDR and SFDVKD. The CDR3 covers 16 residues. Trimming cost V 3 bases and J 8 bases; bases outside gene matches: 11. The CDR3 DNA follows: TGTGCCACCAGTGATGAATCAGCGGGAGCGGGTCATGAGCAGTTCTTC. It encodes CATSDESAGAGHEQFF.

This clonotype was counted only a few times. The chain uses TRBV12-3 or TRBV12-4 and TRBJ1-6; possibly TRBD1 for D (6 bases). This CDR3 contains 16 residues. Trimming shortened V by 5 bases and J by 3 bases, and 14 bases separated the two germline ends. CDR3 residues: CASSRRTDSYNSPLHF. The DNA for the CDR3 is TGTGCCAGCAGTCGAAGGACAGACAGCTATAATTCACCCCTCCACTTT.

This clonotype was seen repeatedly, ten times or more. The chain joins TRBV7-2 to TRBJ2-3, with D tentatively TRBD1 (6 bases). The CDR3 has 15 residues. CDR1 and CDR2 from the germline V gene are SGHTA and FQGNSA. Between the trimmed V and J ends, which lost 1 base and 3 bases, there was a span of 11 bases. The CDR3 loop is CASSLGQGYTDTQYF. CDR3 DNA sequence: TGTGCCAGCAGCTTAGGGCAGGGGTATACAGATACGCAGTATTTT.